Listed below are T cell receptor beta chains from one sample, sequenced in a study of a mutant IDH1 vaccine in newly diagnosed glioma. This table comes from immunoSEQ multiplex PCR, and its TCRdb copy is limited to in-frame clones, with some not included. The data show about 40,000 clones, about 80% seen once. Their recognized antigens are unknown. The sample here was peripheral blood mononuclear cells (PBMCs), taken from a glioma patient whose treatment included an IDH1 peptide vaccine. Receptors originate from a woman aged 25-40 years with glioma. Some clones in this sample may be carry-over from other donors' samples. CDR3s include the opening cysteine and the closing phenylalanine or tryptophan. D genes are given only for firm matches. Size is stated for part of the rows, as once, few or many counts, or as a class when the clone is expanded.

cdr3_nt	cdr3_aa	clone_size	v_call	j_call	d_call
TGCGCCAGCAGCTTGACGGGTCTATGGGACACTGAAGCTTTCTTT	CASSLTGLWDTEAFF	NA	TRBV5-1	TRBJ1-1	NA
TGCGCCAGCAGTTCGGCTAGCGGGATAGAGACCCAGTACTTC	CASSSASGIETQYF	few	TRBV10-2	TRBJ2-5	TRBD2
TGTGCCAGCAGCCAAGGGACGTTAGGGGGCTATGGCTACACCTTC	CASSQGTLGGYGYTF	NA	TRBV14	TRBJ1-2	NA
TGCGCCAGCAGTGAGTCCGGGGGCGAGCAGTACTTC	CASSESGGEQYF	NA	TRBV10-2	TRBJ2-7	NA
TGTGCCAGCAGCGAGACAGGGGGCCTCCAGCCCCAGCATTTT	CASSETGGLQPQHF	few	TRBV7-2	TRBJ1-5	TRBD1
TGCGCCAGCAGCCAAGAATACGTCAGTTTTTACGAGCAGTACTTC	CASSQEYVSFYEQYF	NA	TRBV4-1	TRBJ2-7	NA
TGTGCCACCGGACTACAAGAGAACACTGAAGCTTTCTTT	CATGLQENTEAFF	once	TRBV15	TRBJ1-1	NA
TGTGCCAGCAGCCCCCCAGTGGGGACCGACAGGGGGTCTCTTAACAATAATGAAAAACTGTTTTTT	CASSPPVGTDRGSLNNNEKLFF	few	TRBV21-1	TRBJ1-4	NA
TGTGCCAGCAGCACCACTAGCGGGAACACAGATACGCAGTATTTT	CASSTTSGNTDTQYF	once	TRBV2	TRBJ2-3	TRBD2
TGTGCCAGCAGTGACATGGGCGGGGGCCGAAACACCGGGGAGCTGTTTTTT	CASSDMGGGRNTGELFF	NA	TRBV6-1	TRBJ2-2	NA
TGTGCCAGCCAGACTAGCGGGAGAATTGGAGGTAAACAGTACGAGCAGTACTTC	CASQTSGRIGGKQYEQYF	NA	TRBV25-1	TRBJ2-7	TRBD2
TGTGCCAGCAGCCAAGGCACTACTTCACGCTACGAGCAGTACTTC	CASSQGTTSRYEQYF	once	TRBV4-2	TRBJ2-7	NA
TGTGCTAGCAGCTTCGGGTCAGGTCAGCCCCAGCATTTT	CASSFGSGQPQHF	NA	TRBV7-7	TRBJ1-5	NA
TGTGCTAGTGGTTTGGTAGACAGGGGCGGCAACACCGGGGAGCTGTTTTTT	CASGLVDRGGNTGELFF	NA	TRBV12-5	TRBJ2-2	TRBD1
TGTGCCAGCAGTCTCTTGAGGACTCCAACCTCCACAGATACGCAGTATTTT	CASSLLRTPTSTDTQYF	NA	TRBV11-2	TRBJ2-3	NA
TGTGCCAGCAGCCCTTACGAGGGGGCTCAGCCCCAGCATTTT	CASSPYEGAQPQHF	NA	TRBV27	TRBJ1-5	TRBD1
TGTGCCACCAGCAAGGGACTAGCGGGAGATACGCAGTATTTT	CATSKGLAGDTQYF	NA	TRBV15	TRBJ2-3	TRBD2
TGTGCCAGCAGTGAGTCTCTTAACTATGGCTACACCTTC	CASSESLNYGYTF	few	TRBV2	TRBJ1-2	NA
TGTGCCTTTGGACTGGACAGGGGGCCCTACGAGCAGTACTTC	CAFGLDRGPYEQYF	NA	TRBV5-4	TRBJ2-7	TRBD1
TGTGCCATCAGTGAGACCGACAGGGTTTCCGGGGAGCTGTTTTTT	CAISETDRVSGELFF	NA	TRBV10-3	TRBJ2-2	TRBD1
TGCAGCGTTGTGGGACTAGCGGGAGGGCCGTCCTACAATGAGCAGTTCTTC	CSVVGLAGGPSYNEQFF	NA	TRBV29-1	TRBJ2-1	TRBD2
TGTGCCAGCAGCGACGGGACCCGCCGGGAGCAGTACTTC	CASSDGTRREQYF	NA	TRBV13	TRBJ2-7	NA
TGTGCCAGCACCCCCGGAGGGAGAGGCAATCAGCCCCAGCATTTT	CASTPGGRGNQPQHF	NA	TRBV6-1	TRBJ1-5	NA
TGCGCCAGCAGTGGGACTAGCGGGCAGTTCTTC	CASSGTSGQFF	NA	TRBV10-1	TRBJ2-1	TRBD2
TGTGCCAGTAGCCGGACTAGCGGAGAGACCCAGTACTTC	CASSRTSGETQYF	NA	TRBV19	TRBJ2-5	TRBD2
TGTGCCAGCAGCCCGGACAGGGACTATGGCTACACCTTC	CASSPDRDYGYTF	NA	TRBV7-8	TRBJ1-2	TRBD1
TGTGCTAGTGGTTTGGCCCCGCAGTATGGCTACACCTTC	CASGLAPQYGYTF	NA	TRBV12-5	TRBJ1-2	NA
TGTGCCAGCAGCTCCATCTCAACCCCCCTCGAGCAGTACTTC	CASSSISTPLEQYF	NA	TRBV7-9	TRBJ2-7	NA
TGTGCCAGCAGCTCGGACAGCTTGCGCACAGATACGCAGTATTTT	CASSSDSLRTDTQYF	NA	TRBV5-4	TRBJ2-3	NA
TGTGCCAGCAGCCAAGATCCCGGAAGTAGCGGGAACCTCTACGAGCAGTACTTC	CASSQDPGSSGNLYEQYF	NA	TRBV4-2	TRBJ2-7	TRBD2
TGTGCCAGCAGCGCTCTCACTCCTCCCGAGGGGGAGCAGTACTTC	CASSALTPPEGEQYF	NA	TRBV9	TRBJ2-7	NA
TGTGCCAGCAGCTTGGTAACCGAGACCGGGGAGCTGTTTTTT	CASSLVTETGELFF	few	TRBV5-4	TRBJ2-2	NA
TGCAGCGTGGACAGGGGTACCGGGGAGCTGTTTTTT	CSVDRGTGELFF	NA	TRBV29-1	TRBJ2-2	TRBD1
TGCAGTGCTAGGGTGGGATATGAGCAGTACTTC	CSARVGYEQYF	once	TRBV20-1	TRBJ2-7	NA
TGTGCCAGTAGTAGGAGGAGGCAGGGGGCCACTGAAGCTTTCTTT	CASSRRRQGATEAFF	few	TRBV19	TRBJ1-1	TRBD1
TGTGCCAGCTGGCGGGGGACGAACACTGAAGCTTTCTTT	CASWRGTNTEAFF	few	TRBV2	TRBJ1-1	NA
TGCAGTGCTAGAGTGGGGCGGGAGCAGTTCTTC	CSARVGREQFF	few	TRBV20-1	TRBJ2-1	NA
TGTGCTAGTGGTTTGACCCTCGGCGGGCTAGGTGAAAAACTGTTTTTT	CASGLTLGGLGEKLFF	NA	TRBV12-5	TRBJ1-4	NA
TGTGCCAGCAATATTGGGGTCGCCGGGGAGCTGTTTTTT	CASNIGVAGELFF	once	TRBV5-5	TRBJ2-2	NA
TGCGCCAGCAGCGGCATGGGGGGAACCCATTCCTACGAGCAGTACTTC	CASSGMGGTHSYEQYF	NA	TRBV5-1	TRBJ2-7	NA
TGTGCCAGCAGCTTAGCGGAGGAGGGCTACACCTTC	CASSLAEEGYTF	NA	TRBV7-9	TRBJ1-2	NA
TGTGCCAGTAGTATCAAGGGGGCCGGCACTGAAGCTTTCTTT	CASSIKGAGTEAFF	few	TRBV19	TRBJ1-1	TRBD1
TGTGCCAGCACCCCCGGGACAGTAAGAGACGAGCAGTACTTC	CASTPGTVRDEQYF	NA	TRBV6-5	TRBJ2-7	TRBD1